This record looks at one TCR beta chain sequence and its context. The Seattle patients joined while their infection was active and were tracked longitudinally afterward. V shed 5 bases and J shed 1 base, with 9 bases lying between them. From germline, CDR1 is SNHLY and CDR2 FYNNEI. The CDR3 totals 13 residues. The data stem from a study of blood T cell repertoires in COVID-19. Study in general: T cells, B-cell-depleted T cells, or PBMCs supplied cDNA or gDNA.

In the original processing: Estimated nucleated cell counts came from reference gene primer amplification. TCRdb's copy holds only in-frame clones and misses some; the assay was immunoSEQ multiplex PCR. Clonal size and the V and J genes are those of that table, whereas D and trimming came from the DNA. The data hold over 150,000 clones, with around four fifths observed a single time. The gene calls are TRBV2 and TRBJ2-7; D call uncertain. The sequence was collected from a woman of 80 years or more with COVID-19, enrolled during active disease. Specimen: peripheral blood. The CDR3 here is CASSRDKSYEQYF. DNA of the CDR3: TGTGCCAGCAGTCGAGACAAATCCTACGAGCAGTACTTC.